The entry that follows covers one T cell receptor (beta chain) sequence. As yet, its antigen is unknown. The sample comes from a study of cytomegalovirus exposure and HLA in healthy donors. Across the study: Most genotyped donors, over 70% of roughly 400, had Caucasian-associated genetic ancestry.

In the PCR, 60 Vbeta and 13 Jbeta primers were used. Profiled with immunoSEQ multiplex PCR; TCRdb holds only in-frame clones, not every one. This listing includes roughly 31,000 clones. Donors had nominal health at sampling but likely had unrecorded immune exposures. Whole-study results and caveats: There was a cluster of highly shared sequence variants that was likely a sequencing artifact.

The CDR3 is 15 amino acids. The germline V and J ends were trimmed by 2 bases and 0 bases, with 9 bases remaining between them. Per the germline V gene, CDR1 is MNHEY and CDR2 is SMNVEV (reference sequence). The sample comprised PBMCs. The chain uses TRBV27 and TRBJ2-3, with a possible D match to TRBD2 (5 bases). The sequence was collected from a man in his thirties or forties in good health and CMV-seronegative. The CDR3 DNA follows: TGTGCCAGCAGTTTAAAGGACTCGAGCACAGATACGCAGTATTTT. Its protein is CASSLKDSSTDTQYF.